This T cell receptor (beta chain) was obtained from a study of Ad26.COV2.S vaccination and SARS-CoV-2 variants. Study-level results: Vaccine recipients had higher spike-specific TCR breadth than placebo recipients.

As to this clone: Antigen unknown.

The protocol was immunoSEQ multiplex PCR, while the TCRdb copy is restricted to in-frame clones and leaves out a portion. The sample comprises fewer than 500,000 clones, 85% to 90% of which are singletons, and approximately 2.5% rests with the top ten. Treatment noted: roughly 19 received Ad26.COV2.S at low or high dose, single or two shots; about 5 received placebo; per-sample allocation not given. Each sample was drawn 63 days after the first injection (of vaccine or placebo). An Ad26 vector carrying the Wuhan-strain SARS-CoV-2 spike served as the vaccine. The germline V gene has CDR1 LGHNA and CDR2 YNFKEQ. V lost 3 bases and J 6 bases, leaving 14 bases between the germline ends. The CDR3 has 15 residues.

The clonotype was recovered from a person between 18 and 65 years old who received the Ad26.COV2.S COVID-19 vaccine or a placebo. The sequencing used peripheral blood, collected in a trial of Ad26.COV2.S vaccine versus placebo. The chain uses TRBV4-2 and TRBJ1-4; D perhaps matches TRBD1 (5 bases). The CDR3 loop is CASSQVGRDYEKLFF. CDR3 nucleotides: TGTGCCAGCAGCCAGGTTGGCCGGGACTATGAAAAACTGTTTTTT.